Described below is a single T cell receptor (beta chain) sequence and its context. The target antigen is unknown. CDR3 length: 14 amino acids. Trimming cost V 2 bases and J 6 bases, with 9 bases left between them. CDR1 is KGHDR, CDR2 SFDVKD, per germline. Scientists ran DNA taken from cultured CD4+ T cells through the Oncomine TCR Beta short-read assay for sequencing. TCRdb analysed the PCR reads with MiXCR anew, one entry per CDR3 protein. The repertoire consists of under 20,000 distinct CDR3 sequences, with less than 65% occurring once and the leading ten covering about 13%. This sample is part of a study of vaccination and CD4 T cells after COVID-19. The treatment denotes: approximately nine-day PBMC culture with coronavirus spike peptide pools or control peptides (ViraFEST assay).

The sequencing sample was made of CD4+ T cells from blood, cultured in vitro. V and J are TRBV24-1 and TRBJ2-2; the D is unclear. The origin of this receptor is a human donor who had recovered from COVID-19. The CDR3 region is CATSDYPAPGELFF. DNA for the CDR3: TGTGCCACCAGTGATTACCCGGCTCCCGGGGAGCTGTTTTTT.